This T cell receptor (beta chain) emerged from a study of blood T cell repertoires in COVID-19 (TCRdb year 2020). Some background on the complete study: Collaborator samples came from the United States, Italy and Spain and covered acute and convalescent phases of COVID-19. Where available, HLA class I and class II types were taken from metadata supplied by the sample provider and were not determined by assay-based typing. The samples were drawn from the first 160 participants of the ongoing ImmuneRACE study and from 1,200 or so subjects provided by 6 global collaborators. Sample metadata almost always included a de-identified subject ID, COVID-19 status, age in years and sex. Deeply sampled blood TCRbeta repertoires from subjects exposed to, actively infected with, or recovered from COVID-19 were included in the dataset. The repertoires were released in a freely available public database intended as a resource for research on the immune response to SARS-CoV-2. The material from the prospective study consisted of cDNA or gDNA derived from T cells, B-cell-depleted T cells, or PBMCs.

With respect to this clone: It lacks a known antigen. There are no base qualities to consult, and no much larger clone falls within one base.

Collaborating institutions collected whole blood in K2EDTA tubes following their own protocols. For TCRbeta analysis, collaborators shipped samples in one of three forms: frozen whole blood, isolated PBMCs, or DNA extracted from either of those sample types. The immunoSEQ Assay, a bias-controlled multiplex PCR, was used to amplify TCRbeta CDR3 regions from genomic DNA. The study's own analysis went as follows. Within the assay, amplification of reference gene primers was used to estimate how many nucleated cells each sample contained. Sequence reads were collapsed and filtered to measure the absolute abundance of every unique TCRbeta CDR3 rearrangement. For each sample, productive Simpson clonality was calculated as the square root of Simpson's diversity index across productive rearrangements. The immuneACCESS repertoire file appears here via TCRdb, limited to in-frame rearrangements. These files lack a portion of the clones; in checked studies, under half of the deficit traces to unresolved V genes, and the cause of the others is not known. V and J calls and clone size are as listed in that table; D and trimming were resolved from the DNA. For this sample there are 130,000 or so clones; approximately 86% appear just once. The ten largest clones represent less than 2% of the sample.

What the authors observed across the whole study: Clinical and demographic metadata were provided uncurated, with the amount varying by source and participant.

V is clipped by 7 bases and J by 1 base, and the sequence between their germline boundaries is 10 bases long. The germline V gene specifies SNHLY as CDR1 and FYNNEI as CDR2. The CDR3 goes from the cysteine to the phenylalanine over 14 residues. Just the 42-base CDR3 DNA is kept, in frame starting at base 1. Source material: peripheral blood. This clonotype originated in a woman aged 55-75 years with acute or convalescent COVID-19. The receptor chain draws on TRBV2 and TRBJ2-2, with no confident D gene call. The DNA sequence follows: TGTGCCAGCAAAATCACGGGGAACACCGGGGAGCTGTTTTTT. This is translated as CASKITGNTGELFF.